This is a list of T cell receptor beta chains from one sample in a study of blood T cell repertoires in COVID-19. Generated by immunoSEQ multiplex PCR, the TCRdb table keeps only in-frame clones and is missing some. Among some 220,000 clones listed, around three quarters were seen once. The source material was peripheral blood. All receptors derive from a woman in her 70s with acute or convalescent COVID-19. Both conserved end residues are part of each CDR3. The D gene is left open where the match is weak. Some rows mark clone size as missing; the rest say once, few, many or name a class of expanded clone.

j_call v_call clone_size d_call cdr3_aa cdr3_nt
TRBJ1-3 TRBV24-1 few TRBD1 CATSEDRELGNTIYF TGTGCCACCAGTGAGGACAGGGAGCTTGGAAACACCATATATTTT
TRBJ1-2 TRBV5-4 NA NA CASSLGPAEEHYGYTF TGTGCCAGCAGCTTGGGTCCGGCCGAGGAGCACTATGGCTACACCTTC
TRBJ2-7 TRBV7-9 NA NA CASSPSGGTYEQYF TGTGCCAGCAGCCCCTCAGGTGGAACCTACGAGCAGTACTTC
TRBJ2-5 TRBV18 NA TRBD1 CASSPPGRRGLEETQYF TGTGCCAGCTCACCACCTGGGCGCAGGGGGCTGGAAGAGACCCAGTACTTC
TRBJ2-6 TRBV24-1 NA TRBD1 CATATGSGANVLTF TGTGCCACCGCGACAGGGTCTGGGGCCAACGTCCTGACTTTC
TRBJ2-3 TRBV18 NA NA CASHRGDNPGSDTQYF TGTGCCAGCCACCGCGGGGATAATCCGGGGTCAGATACGCAGTATTTT
TRBJ1-6 TRBV5-4 NA NA CASTHGSSYNSPLHF TGTGCCAGCACCCACGGGAGCTCCTATAATTCACCCCTCCACTTT
TRBJ2-2 TRBV6-5 few TRBD1 CASRSGTANTGELFF TGTGCCAGCAGGTCCGGGACAGCGAACACCGGGGAGCTGTTTTTT
TRBJ1-3 TRBV7-9 NA NA CASRPTGLVAGNTIYF TGTGCCAGCAGACCTACAGGGTTAGTCGCTGGAAACACCATATATTTT
TRBJ1-5 TRBV6-1 NA TRBD1 CASSEFSVRGSYQPQHF TGTGCCAGCAGTGAATTTTCTGTCAGGGGGTCATATCAGCCCCAGCATTTT
TRBJ2-3 TRBV5-4 NA TRBD1 CASSLWTGAGTDTQYF TGTGCCAGCAGCTTGTGGACAGGGGCCGGCACAGATACGCAGTATTTT
TRBJ1-6 TRBV6-2/TRBV6-3 NA TRBD1 CASSRYGQGHVPLHF TGTGCCAGCAGCAGGTACGGACAGGGCCACGTCCCCCTCCACTTT
TRBJ1-1 TRBV18 NA NA CASSSETYTEAFF TGTGCCAGCTCATCGGAGACCTACACTGAAGCTTTCTTT
TRBJ2-1 TRBV7-8 NA NA CASSIQGSNEQFF TGTGCCAGCAGCATACAGGGTAGCAATGAGCAGTTCTTC
TRBJ2-4 TRBV5-1 NA TRBD2 CASSLRAGGNKNIQYF TGCGCCAGCAGCTTGAGAGCGGGGGGCAATAAAAACATTCAGTACTTC
TRBJ1-5 TRBV24-1 NA NA CATSDRSGGSNQPQHF TGTGCCACCAGTGATCGGTCCGGTGGTAGCAATCAGCCCCAGCATTTT
TRBJ2-5 TRBV27 NA TRBD2 CASSSGLAGGQGVTQYF TGTGCCAGCAGTTCCGGACTAGCGGGGGGGCAGGGCGTGACCCAGTACTTC
TRBJ1-1 TRBV6-4 NA TRBD1 CASSASTGSAEAFF TGTGCCAGCAGTGCCTCGACAGGGTCGGCTGAAGCTTTCTTT
TRBJ2-3 TRBV30 NA TRBD2 CAWKGLASRGTDTQYF TGTGCCTGGAAGGGACTAGCGTCTCGGGGCACAGATACGCAGTATTTT
TRBJ2-3 TRBV29-1 NA NA CSVTPENYMFDTQYF TGCAGCGTTACCCCGGAGAATTACATGTTCGATACGCAGTATTTT
TRBJ2-5 TRBV11-3 NA TRBD2 CASSAGGDQETQYF TGTGCCAGCTCGGCGGGGGGCGACCAAGAGACCCAGTACTTC
TRBJ2-4 TRBV5-4 NA TRBD1 CASSGDRGLAKNIQYF TGTGCCAGCAGCGGAGACAGGGGACTAGCCAAAAACATTCAGTACTTC
TRBJ2-1 TRBV4-1 NA TRBD2 CASSRDANGGAKYNEQFF TGCGCCAGCAGCCGAGACGCGAACGGGGGGGCAAAATACAATGAGCAGTTCTTC
TRBJ1-2 TRBV5-8 few TRBD1 CASSFGTGGYGYTF TGTGCCAGCAGCTTTGGGACAGGGGGCTATGGCTACACCTTC